Below, 18 T cell receptor beta chains from the same sample are listed, as sequenced in a study of blood T cells in healthy people across ages. A second PCR of 7 to 11 cycles used a sample-barcoded 5' primer and a J-beta primer mix. TCRdb itself ran the 5' RACE reads through MiXCR, one entry per CDR3 protein. The sample lists about 1,400,000 distinct CDR3 sequences, about 40% seen once, with 7.9% in the top ten. Sample: blood. The receptors stem from a woman aged 18-29 years in good health.

J is TRBJ1-6 and V is TRBV6-5; TRBD1 is a possible D gene (6 bases). Germline V CDR1 and CDR2: MNHEY, SVGAGI. This CDR3 spans 14 amino acids. The V end was cut by 0 bases, the J end by 12 bases, with 12 bases between. CDR3 in amino acids: CASSYSTGLQPLHF. The CDR3 coding sequence is TGTGCCAGCAGTTACTCGACAGGCCTCCAACCCCTCCACTTT.

In this sample, this clonotype turned up once. Germline is not matched at one junction end, which may reflect a read error. The chain recombines TRBV4-2 with TRBJ2-3; perhaps TRBD2 as D (5 bases). CDR1 is LGHNA, CDR2 YNFKEQ, per germline. CDR3 size: 15 residues. DNA for the CDR3: TGTGCCAGCAGCCTTGACTTCGGGAAAGGAGATACGCTGTATTTT. This codes for CASSLDFGKGDTLYF.

In its sample, this clonotype was seen once. At one of its ends the junction is not consistent with the germline gene, which may arise from a read error. CDR3 DNA: TGCGCCAGCGGCCAAGATCTGGGACAGAGGGGTTACTCCTACGAGCAGTACTTC. Its translation: CASGQDLGQRGYSYEQYF. The chain combines TRBV4-1 with TRBJ2-7; TRBD1 matches at 7 bases. CDR1 MGHRA and CDR2 YSYEKL come from the germline V gene. This CDR3 comprises 18 residues.

In DNA, the CDR3 is TGCGCCAGCAGCCAAGAGAGCGGGGAATACATAGATACGCAGTATTTT. Encoded protein: CASSQESGEYIDTQYF. This chain connects TRBV4-1 to TRBJ2-3; 7 nucleotides agree with TRBD2. Germline lookup yields CDR1 MGHRA and CDR2 YSYEKL. Losses at the gene ends were 0 bases for V and 5 bases for J; bases not matched to a gene: 8. The CDR3 is made up of 16 amino acids.

This clonotype was seen only a few times. The genes are TRBV6-1 and TRBJ2-5; D not certain. The V end was cut by 4 bases, the J end by 2 bases, with 8 bases between. CDR1 and CDR2 (germline): MNHNS, SASEGT. This CDR3 is built from 13 residues. The CDR3 spells CASSASGQETQYF. For the CDR3, the DNA is TGTGCCAGCAGTGCTAGTGGACAAGAGACCCAGTACTTC.

V usage is TRBV7-9 and J usage is TRBJ2-7, with 15 bases fitting TRBD2. Germline assignment: CDR1 SEHNR and CDR2 FQNEAQ (reference sequence). The V segment lost 1 base and the J segment 0 bases; nucleotides outside the gene matches: 10. This CDR3 spans 20 amino acids. This CDR3 reads CASSLDLFGTSGRLSYEQYF. DNA of the CDR3: TGTGCCAGCAGCTTAGACCTTTTTGGGACTAGCGGGAGGCTCTCCTACGAGCAGTACTTC.

V usage is TRBV3-1 and J usage is TRBJ2-5, with D possibly matching TRBD1 (6 bases). V was trimmed by 5 bases and J by 3 bases, leaving 10 bases between them. The CDR3 runs to 13 residues. CDR1 is LGHDT, CDR2 YNNKEL, per germline (reference sequence). The CDR3 spells CASSIGGEETQYF. The CDR3, as DNA: TGTGCCAGCAGCATAGGGGGTGAAGAGACCCAGTACTTC.

The J gene is TRBJ2-7, the V gene TRBV6-1, with unresolved D. CDR1 is MNHNS and CDR2 is SASEGT in the germline V gene. V dropped 2 bases and J dropped 4 bases, with 9 bases sitting between them. The CDR3 is made up of 13 amino acids. CDR3 coding DNA: TGTGCCAGCAGTGAATGGGTTCGGTACGAGCAGTACTTC. It is translated as CASSEWVRYEQYF.

This clonotype was recorded at least ten times. This sequence joins TRBV15 and TRBJ2-3; D uncertain. The CDR3 has 13 residues. Germline assignment: CDR1 LNHNV and CDR2 YYDKDF (reference sequence). V was clipped by 0 bases and J by 9 bases, with 10 bases between them. CDR3 DNA: TGTGCCACCAGCAGAGATGTCCTTGGCACGCAGTATTTT. Translation: CATSRDVLGTQYF. The variable domain in full, completed from reference TRBV15 and TRBJ2-3, reads DAMVIQNPRYQVTQFGKPVTLSCSQTLNHNVMYWYQQKSSQAPKLLFHYYDKDFNNEADTPDNFQSRRPNTSFCFLDIRSPGLGDTAMYLCATSRDVLGTQYFGPGTRLTVL.

This rearrangement joins TRBV5-1 to TRBJ2-4; a possible D gene is TRBD1 (5 bases). The J call may be in error: the DNA end matches TRBJ2-5 better. Germline V lookup: CDR1 SGHRS, CDR2 YFSETQ. The CDR3 is made up of 14 amino acids. CDR3 region: CASSLVDRQETQYF. The CDR3 DNA reads as TGCGCCAGCAGCTTGGTTGACAGACAAGAGACCCAGTACTTC.

On this clonotype itself: Its ends do not fully match the called genes, so a read error is possible. The rearrangement joins TRBV7-8 to TRBJ2-6; D might be TRBD1 or TRBD2, each matching 5 bases. CDR3 size: 15 residues. Germline lookup yields CDR1 SGHVS and CDR2 FQNEAQ. The CDR3 DNA is TGTGCCAGCAGCTCACCGAGGGCTGGGGCCGACGTCCTGACTTTC. Its translation: CASSSPRAGADVLTF.

The chain combines TRBV10-3 with TRBJ1-1, with D possibly being TRBD1 (5 bases). Germline lookup yields CDR1 ENHRY and CDR2 SYGVKD. V lost 3 bases and J lost 2, with 22 bases in between. This CDR3 has 18 residues. CDR3 loop: CAISDDLGTPQGNTEAFF. Written as DNA, the CDR3 is TGTGCCATCAGTGACGACCTCGGGACGCCTCAAGGAAACACTGAAGCTTTCTTT.

The V call is TRBV5-1, the J call TRBJ2-3, with 16 nucleotides matching TRBD2. Germline V lookup: CDR1 SGHRS, CDR2 YFSETQ. This CDR3 has 16 amino acids. With 7 bases clipped from V and 6 bases from J, the junction kept 8 bases outside the gene matches. In DNA, the CDR3 is TGCGCCAGCTGCCTAGGGACTAGCGGGGGGGCGGATACGCAGTATTTT. This gives the protein CASCLGTSGGADTQYF.

Concerning this clonotype: Germline and junction disagree at one end, which may indicate a read error. This chain connects TRBV27 to TRBJ2-1, with a possible D match to TRBD2 (6 bases). CDR1 and CDR2 (germline): MNHEY, SMNVEV (reference sequence). The length of the CDR3 is 13 residues. The CDR3 nucleotides are TGTGCCCGCAGTAGGACTATTTACAATGAGCAGTTCTTC. Its protein is CARSRTIYNEQFF.

This chain connects TRBV20-1 to TRBJ2-1; 13 bases align to TRBD2. After removal of 6 bases from V and 6 bases from J, the junction contained 11 bases not matched to a gene. The germline V gene has CDR1 DFQATT and CDR2 SNEGSKA (reference sequence). This CDR3 comprises 16 residues. The CDR3 bases are TGCAGTGCGCCCGACCCGGGACTAGCGGGATTCAATGAGCAGTTCTTC. This encodes CSAPDPGLAGFNEQFF.

This clonotype was picked up one time. V usage is TRBV29-1 and J usage is TRBJ2-1; D tentatively fits TRBD1 or TRBD2 (5 bases each). The length of the CDR3 is 12 residues. V was pared by 3 bases and J by 8 bases, with 11 bases between. In germline, CDR1 is SQVTM, CDR2 ANQGSEA. The chain's CDR3 is CSVDGTADEQFF. The CDR3 DNA follows: TGCAGCGTTGACGGGACCGCAGATGAGCAGTTCTTC.

In this sample, this clonotype turned up a few times. The chain combines TRBV10-3 with TRBJ1-1; TRBD1 is a possible D gene (6 bases). The CDR3 runs to 18 residues. Per germline, CDR1 ENHRY and CDR2 SYGVKD. Trimming removed 0 bases at V and 1 base at J, with 18 bases between. The CDR3 DNA reads TGTGCCATCAGTGAGTCGACGAGTCTTCAGGGGCCGAACACTGAAGCTTTCTTT. This codes for CAISESTSLQGPNTEAFF.

V usage is TRBV9 and J usage is TRBJ2-3; tentative D call: TRBD2 (6 bases). Germline V gives CDR1 SGDLS, CDR2 YYNGEE. The CDR3 loop spans 16 amino acids. V lost 6 bases to trimming and J lost 7 bases, with 24 bases between them. CDR3 sequence (DNA): TGTGCCAGCATCCCCGGGGGAGTCGCTCCTAGTTATACGCAGTATTTT. Translation: CASIPGGVAPSYTQYF.